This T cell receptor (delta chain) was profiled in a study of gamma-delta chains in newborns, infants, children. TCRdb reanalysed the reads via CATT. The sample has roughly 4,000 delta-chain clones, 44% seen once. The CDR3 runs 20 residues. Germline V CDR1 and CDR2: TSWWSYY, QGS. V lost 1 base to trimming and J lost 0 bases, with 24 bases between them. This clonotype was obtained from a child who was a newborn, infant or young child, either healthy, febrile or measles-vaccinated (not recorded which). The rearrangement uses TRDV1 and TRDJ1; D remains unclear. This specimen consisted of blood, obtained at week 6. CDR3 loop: CALGEHPSPELIPYTDKLIF. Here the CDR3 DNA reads TGTGCTCTTGGGGAACACCCATCTCCGGAGCTTATACCTTACACCGATAAACTCATCTTT.